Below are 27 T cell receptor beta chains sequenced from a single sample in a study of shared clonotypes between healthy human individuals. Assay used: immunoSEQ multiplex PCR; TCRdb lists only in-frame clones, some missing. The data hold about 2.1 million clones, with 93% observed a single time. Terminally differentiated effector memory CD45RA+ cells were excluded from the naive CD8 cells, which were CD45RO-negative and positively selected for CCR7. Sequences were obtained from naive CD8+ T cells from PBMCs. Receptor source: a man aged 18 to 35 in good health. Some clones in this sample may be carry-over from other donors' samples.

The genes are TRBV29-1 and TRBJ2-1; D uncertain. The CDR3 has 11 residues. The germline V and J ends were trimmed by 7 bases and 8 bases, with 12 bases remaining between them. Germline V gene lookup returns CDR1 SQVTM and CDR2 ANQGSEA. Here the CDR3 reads CSARVTDEQFF. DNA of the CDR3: TGCAGCGCCAGAGTTACGGATGAGCAGTTCTTC.

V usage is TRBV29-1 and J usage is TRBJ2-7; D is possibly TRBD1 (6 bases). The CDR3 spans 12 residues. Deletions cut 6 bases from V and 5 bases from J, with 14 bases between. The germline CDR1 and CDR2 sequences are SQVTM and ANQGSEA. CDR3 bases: TGCAGCGTAAGGTCAGGGGTGGACGAGCAGTACTTC. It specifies CSVRSGVDEQYF.

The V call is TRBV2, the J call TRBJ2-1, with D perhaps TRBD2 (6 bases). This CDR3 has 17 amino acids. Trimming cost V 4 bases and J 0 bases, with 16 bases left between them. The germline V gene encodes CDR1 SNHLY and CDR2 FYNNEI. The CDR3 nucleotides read TGTGCCAGCAGTGTCGGGGGAGGCCCTTACTCCTACAATGAGCAGTTCTTC. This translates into CASSVGGGPYSYNEQFF.

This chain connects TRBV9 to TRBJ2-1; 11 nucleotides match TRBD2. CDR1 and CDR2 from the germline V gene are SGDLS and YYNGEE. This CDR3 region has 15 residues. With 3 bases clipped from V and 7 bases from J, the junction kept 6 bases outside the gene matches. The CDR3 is CASSAGLAASNEQFF. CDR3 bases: TGTGCCAGCAGCGCGGGACTAGCGGCTTCTAATGAGCAGTTCTTC.

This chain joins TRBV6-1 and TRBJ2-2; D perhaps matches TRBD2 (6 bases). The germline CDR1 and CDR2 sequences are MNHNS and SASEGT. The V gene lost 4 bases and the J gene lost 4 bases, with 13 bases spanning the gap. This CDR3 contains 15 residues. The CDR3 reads CASSVPRLVTGELFF. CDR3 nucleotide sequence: TGTGCCAGCAGTGTGCCGCGACTAGTCACCGGGGAGCTGTTTTTT.

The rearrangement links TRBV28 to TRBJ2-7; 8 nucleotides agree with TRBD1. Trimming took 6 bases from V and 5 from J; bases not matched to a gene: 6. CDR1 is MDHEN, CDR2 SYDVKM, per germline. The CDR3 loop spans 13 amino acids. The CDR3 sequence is CASSPTGANEQYF. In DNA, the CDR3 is TGTGCCAGCAGCCCGACAGGGGCCAACGAGCAGTACTTC.

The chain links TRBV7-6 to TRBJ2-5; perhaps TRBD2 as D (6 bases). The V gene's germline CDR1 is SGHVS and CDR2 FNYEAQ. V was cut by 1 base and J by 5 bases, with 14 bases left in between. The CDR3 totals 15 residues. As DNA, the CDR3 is TGTGCCAGCAGCTTAGTTGCCTCACGGGAGGAGACCCAGTACTTC. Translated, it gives CASSLVASREETQYF.

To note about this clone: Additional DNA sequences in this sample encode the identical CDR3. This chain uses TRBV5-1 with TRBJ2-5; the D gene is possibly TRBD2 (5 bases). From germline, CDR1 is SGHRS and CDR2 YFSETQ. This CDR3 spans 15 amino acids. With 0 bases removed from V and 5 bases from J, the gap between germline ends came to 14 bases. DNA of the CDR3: TGCGCCAGCAGCTTGGAGGGTGGGAGCGGCGAGACCCAGTACTTC. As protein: CASSLEGGSGETQYF. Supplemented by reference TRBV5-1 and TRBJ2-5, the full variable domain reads KAGVTQTPRYLIKTRGQQVTLSCSPISGHRSVSWYQQTPGQGLQFLFEYFSETQRNKGNFPGRFSGRQFSNSRSEMNVSTLELGDSALYLCASSLEGGSGETQYFGPGTRLLVL.

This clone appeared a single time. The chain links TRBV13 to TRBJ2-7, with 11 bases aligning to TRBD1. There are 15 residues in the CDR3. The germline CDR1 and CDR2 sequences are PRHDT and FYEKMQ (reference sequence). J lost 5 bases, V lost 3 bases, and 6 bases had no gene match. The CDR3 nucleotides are TGTGCCAGCAGCTTTGGGACAGGGGGTGGACACGAGCAGTACTTC. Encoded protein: CASSFGTGGGHEQYF.

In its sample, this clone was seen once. In DNA, the CDR3 is TGTGCCAGCAGCCTCGGACTAGCGGGCCGTACGGATGAGCAGTTCTTC. Protein product: CASSLGLAGRTDEQFF. The chain is built from TRBV28 and TRBJ2-1; 11 positions agree with TRBD2. This CDR3 has 16 amino acids. With V trimmed by 6 bases and J by 8 bases, 12 bases remained unmatched. The germline gives CDR1 MDHEN, CDR2 SYDVKM. The full variable domain, completed using reference TRBV28 and TRBJ2-1, is DVKVTQSSRYLVKRTGEKVFLECVQDMDHENMFWYRQDPGLGLRLIYFSYDVKMKEKGDIPEGYSVSREKKERFSLILESASTNQTSMYLCASSLGLAGRTDEQFFGPGTRLTVL.

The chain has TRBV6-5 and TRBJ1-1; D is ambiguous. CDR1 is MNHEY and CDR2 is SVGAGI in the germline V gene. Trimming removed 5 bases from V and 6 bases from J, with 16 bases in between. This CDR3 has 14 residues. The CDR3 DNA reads TGTGCCAGCAGTCCGACCACGGCAGAAGCTGAAGCTTTCTTT. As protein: CASSPTTAEAEAFF.

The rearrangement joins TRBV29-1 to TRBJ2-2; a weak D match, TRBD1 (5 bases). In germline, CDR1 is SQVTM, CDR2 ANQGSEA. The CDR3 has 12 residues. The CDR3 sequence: CGARAGTGELFF. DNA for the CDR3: TGCGGGGCTCGCGCCGGCACCGGGGAGCTGTTTTTT.

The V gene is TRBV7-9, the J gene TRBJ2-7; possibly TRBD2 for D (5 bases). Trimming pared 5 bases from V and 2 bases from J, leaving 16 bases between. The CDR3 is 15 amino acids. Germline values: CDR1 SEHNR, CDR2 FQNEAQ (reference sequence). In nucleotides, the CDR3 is TGTGCCAGCAGCCCAGGTCGAGCGGCTACCTACGAGCAGTACTTC. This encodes CASSPGRAATYEQYF.

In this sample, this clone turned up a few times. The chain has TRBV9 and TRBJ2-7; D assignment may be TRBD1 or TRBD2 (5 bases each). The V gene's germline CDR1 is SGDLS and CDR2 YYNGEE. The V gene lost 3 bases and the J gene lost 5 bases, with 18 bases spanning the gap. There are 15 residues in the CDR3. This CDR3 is CASSEGLLASHEQYF. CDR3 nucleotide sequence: TGTGCCAGCAGCGAGGGGCTCCTAGCATCCCACGAGCAGTACTTC.

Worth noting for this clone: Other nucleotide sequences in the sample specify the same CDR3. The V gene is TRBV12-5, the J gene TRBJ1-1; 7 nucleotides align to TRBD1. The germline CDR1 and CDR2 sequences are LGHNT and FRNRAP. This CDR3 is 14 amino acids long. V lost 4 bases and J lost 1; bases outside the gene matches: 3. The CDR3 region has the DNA TGTGCTAGTGGTTGGGGGACAGCGAACACTGAAGCTTTCTTT. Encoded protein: CASGWGTANTEAFF.

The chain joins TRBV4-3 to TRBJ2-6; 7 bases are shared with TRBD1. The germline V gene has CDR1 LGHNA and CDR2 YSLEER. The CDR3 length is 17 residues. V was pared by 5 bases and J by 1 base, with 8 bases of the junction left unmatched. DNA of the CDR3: TGCGCCAGCAGCGAGTCCGGGACAGCTTCTGGGGCCAACGTCCTGACTTTC. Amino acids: CASSESGTASGANVLTF.

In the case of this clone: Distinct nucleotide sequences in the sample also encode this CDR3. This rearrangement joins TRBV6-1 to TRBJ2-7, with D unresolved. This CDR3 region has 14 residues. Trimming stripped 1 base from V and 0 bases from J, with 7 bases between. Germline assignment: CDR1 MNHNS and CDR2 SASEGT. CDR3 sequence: CASSEGRYSYEQYF. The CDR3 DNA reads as TGTGCCAGCAGTGAAGGACGGTACTCCTACGAGCAGTACTTC.

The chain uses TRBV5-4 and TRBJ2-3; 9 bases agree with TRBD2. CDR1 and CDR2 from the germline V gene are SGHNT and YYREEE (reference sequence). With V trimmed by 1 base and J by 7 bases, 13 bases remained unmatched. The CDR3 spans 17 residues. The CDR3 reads CASSLKRELAGFNTQYF. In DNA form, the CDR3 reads TGTGCCAGCAGCTTGAAAAGGGAGCTAGCGGGATTCAATACGCAGTATTTT.

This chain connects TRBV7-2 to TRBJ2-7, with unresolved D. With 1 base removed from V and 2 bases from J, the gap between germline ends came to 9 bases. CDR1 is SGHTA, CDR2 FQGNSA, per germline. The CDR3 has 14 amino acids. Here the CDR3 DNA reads TGTGCCAGCAGCTTAGGAGAGGCCGCCTACGAGCAGTACTTC. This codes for CASSLGEAAYEQYF.

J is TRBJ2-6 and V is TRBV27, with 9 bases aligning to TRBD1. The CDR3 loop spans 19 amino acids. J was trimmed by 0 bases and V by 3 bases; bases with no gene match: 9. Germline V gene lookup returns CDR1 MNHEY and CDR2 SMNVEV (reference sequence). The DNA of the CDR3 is TGTGCCAGCAGTTTGGATTCTGGGACAGGGCACTCTGGGGCCAACGTCCTGACTTTC. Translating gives CASSLDSGTGHSGANVLTF.

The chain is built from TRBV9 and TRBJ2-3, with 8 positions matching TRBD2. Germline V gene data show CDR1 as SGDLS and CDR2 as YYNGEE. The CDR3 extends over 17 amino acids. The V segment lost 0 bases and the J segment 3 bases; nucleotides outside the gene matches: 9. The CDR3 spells CASSVADGRARTDTQYF. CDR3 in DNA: TGTGCCAGCAGCGTAGCTGACGGGAGGGCCAGAACAGATACGCAGTATTTT. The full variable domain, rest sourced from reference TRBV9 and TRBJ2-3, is DSGVTQTPKHLITATGQRVTLRCSPRSGDLSVYWYQQSLDQGLQFLIQYYNGEERAKGNILERFSAQQFPDLHSELNLSSLELGDSALYFCASSVADGRARTDTQYFGPGTRLTVL.

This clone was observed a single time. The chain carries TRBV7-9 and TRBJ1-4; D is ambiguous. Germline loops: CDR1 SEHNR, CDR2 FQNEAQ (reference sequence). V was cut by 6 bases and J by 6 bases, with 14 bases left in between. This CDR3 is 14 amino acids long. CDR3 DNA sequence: TGTGCCAGCAGTTCCATCTCCCCATATGAAAAACTGTTTTTT. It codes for CASSSISPYEKLFF.

CDR3 residues: CASSRDRSSYNEQFF. In DNA form, the CDR3 reads TGTGCCAGCAGCCGTGACAGGAGCTCCTACAATGAGCAGTTCTTC. The rearrangement joins TRBV28 to TRBJ2-1; D perhaps matches TRBD1 (6 bases). V was trimmed by 6 bases and J by 0 bases, leaving 12 bases between them. The germline CDR1 and CDR2 sequences are MDHEN and SYDVKM. CDR3 length: 15 amino acids. Supplemented by reference TRBV28 and TRBJ2-1, the full variable domain reads DVKVTQSSRYLVKRTGEKVFLECVQDMDHENMFWYRQDPGLGLRLIYFSYDVKMKEKGDIPEGYSVSREKKERFSLILESASTNQTSMYLCASSRDRSSYNEQFFGPGTRLTVL.

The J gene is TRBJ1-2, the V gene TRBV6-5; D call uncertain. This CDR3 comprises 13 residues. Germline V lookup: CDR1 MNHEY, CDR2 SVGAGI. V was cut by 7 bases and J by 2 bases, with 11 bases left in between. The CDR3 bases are TGTGCCAGCACTTATAGAGGAAACTATGGCTACACCTTC. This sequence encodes CASTYRGNYGYTF.

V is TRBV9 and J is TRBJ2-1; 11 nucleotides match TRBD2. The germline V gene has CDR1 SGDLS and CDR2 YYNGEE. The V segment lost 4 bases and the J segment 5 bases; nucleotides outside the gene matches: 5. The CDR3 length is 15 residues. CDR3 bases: TGTGCCAGCAGCATTAGCGGGAGGGTGGACAATGAGCAGTTCTTC. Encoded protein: CASSISGRVDNEQFF.

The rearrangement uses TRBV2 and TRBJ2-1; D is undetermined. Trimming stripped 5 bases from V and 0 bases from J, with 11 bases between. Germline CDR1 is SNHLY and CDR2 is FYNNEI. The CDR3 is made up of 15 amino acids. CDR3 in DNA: TGTGCCAGCAGTACCACTACGAGCTCCTACAATGAGCAGTTCTTC. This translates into CASSTTTSSYNEQFF.

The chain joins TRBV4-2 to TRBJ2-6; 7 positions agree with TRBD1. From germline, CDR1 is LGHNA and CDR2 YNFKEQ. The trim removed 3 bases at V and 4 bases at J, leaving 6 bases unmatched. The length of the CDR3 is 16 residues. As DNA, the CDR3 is TGTGCCAGCAGCCAGGAAACAGGGGTGGGGGCCAACGTCCTGACTTTC. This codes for CASSQETGVGANVLTF.